The next 11 T cell receptor beta chains were all read from a single sample in a study of shared clonotypes between healthy human individuals. TCRdb keeps only in-frame clones here, not all; method: immunoSEQ multiplex PCR. The table has hundreds of thousands of clones, approximately 96% seen once. Terminally differentiated effector memory CD45RA+ cells were excluded from the naive CD8 cells, which were CD45RO-negative and positively selected for CCR7. The sequenced sample was naive CD8+ T cells sorted from blood. All receptors come from a woman in her 30s in good health.

The rearrangement uses TRBV5-1 and TRBJ1-1; 7 nucleotides agree with TRBD1. In germline, CDR1 is SGHRS, CDR2 YFSETQ. This CDR3 contains 14 residues. Trimming removed 0 bases from V and 6 bases from J; junction bases left unmatched: 5. CDR3 nucleotides: TGCGCCAGCAGCTTGGGGAGGGGGCTGGCTGAAGCTTTCTTT. It encodes CASSLGRGLAEAFF. Looking up the rest from reference TRBV5-1 and TRBJ1-1 gives the full variable domain: KAGVTQTPRYLIKTRGQQVTLSCSPISGHRSVSWYQQTPGQGLQFLFEYFSETQRNKGNFPGRFSGRQFSNSRSEMNVSTLELGDSALYLCASSLGRGLAEAFFGQGTRLTVV.

This clone appeared once. At one end the junction does not follow the germline gene, possibly because of a read error. The gene calls are TRBV6-5 and TRBJ2-7; possible D gene TRBD2, 5 bases. Germline-derived CDR1 and CDR2 are MNHEY and SVGAGI. This CDR3 spans 15 amino acids. Here the CDR3 reads CASSYSVGDSHEQYF. The CDR3, as DNA: TGTGCCAGCAGCTATAGCGTAGGAGACTCCCACGAGCAGTACTTC.

In this sample, this clone turned up once. CDR3 DNA sequence: TGTGCCAGCAGTATCCGGGACAGCGATAATGAAAAACTGTTTTTT. This encodes CASSIRDSDNEKLFF. The chain links TRBV6-6 to TRBJ1-4; 7 nucleotides match TRBD1. The CDR3 sequence is 15 residues long. With V trimmed by 5 bases and J by 4 bases, 7 bases remained unmatched. Germline V gene sequence: CDR1 MNHNY, CDR2 SVGAGI (reference sequence).

The CDR3 here is CASRKRGATGELFF. As DNA, the CDR3 is TGCGCCAGCAGGAAGAGAGGGGCTACCGGGGAGCTGTTTTTT. J is TRBJ2-2 and V is TRBV4-1; D may match TRBD1 or TRBD2 (5 bases each). This CDR3 is built from 14 residues. Germline lookup yields CDR1 MGHRA and CDR2 YSYEKL. Trimming took off 6 bases at V and 5 bases at J, with 13 bases between the two ends.

V usage is TRBV19 and J usage is TRBJ1-1; D possibly corresponds to TRBD1 (6 bases). The CDR3 spans 14 residues. Germline V gene lookup returns CDR1 LNHDA and CDR2 SQIVND (reference sequence). V was pared by 6 bases and J by 0 bases, with 11 bases between. The CDR3 region is CASRRQDMNTEAFF. CDR3 DNA: TGTGCCAGTAGAAGACAGGACATGAACACTGAAGCTTTCTTT.

The CDR3 DNA is TGTGCCAGCAGTGCCGGGACTAGCGGACGATACGAGCAGTACTTC. Translated, it gives CASSAGTSGRYEQYF. This chain joins TRBV27 and TRBJ2-5, with 11 bases fitting TRBD2. The DNA end is a closer match to TRBJ2-7, so the J assignment may be wrong. This CDR3 region has 15 residues. The germline V gene has CDR1 MNHEY and CDR2 SMNVEV (reference sequence).

This chain joins TRBV30 and TRBJ1-2, with D uncertain. This CDR3 spans 13 amino acids. CDR1 is GTSNPN and CDR2 is SVGIG in the germline V gene (reference sequence). Trimming cost V 4 bases and J 0 bases, with 9 bases left between them. The CDR3 DNA is TGTGCCTGGACCATCCATACTAACTATGGCTACACCTTC. Translated: CAWTIHTNYGYTF.

CDR3 DNA sequence: TGTGCCAGCAGTGAAGGGGGACAGGGCGATGAGCAGTTCTTC. Amino acid sequence: CASSEGGQGDEQFF. The chain couples TRBV2 to TRBJ2-1; 9 bases align to TRBD1. Germline CDR1 is SNHLY and CDR2 is FYNNEI. The V gene end was trimmed by 1 base and the J gene end by 8 bases; junction bases not matched to a gene: 3. The CDR3 totals 14 residues. Supplemented by reference TRBV2 and TRBJ2-1, the full variable domain reads EPEVTQTPSHQVTQMGQEVILRCVPISNHLYFYWYRQILGQKVEFLVSFYNNEISEKSEIFDDQFSVERPDGSNFTLKIRSTKLEDSAMYFCASSEGGQGDEQFFGPGTRLTVL.

The rearrangement joins TRBV27 to TRBJ2-7; 7 bases line up with TRBD1. The CDR3 is 14 residues long. Germline assignment: CDR1 MNHEY and CDR2 SMNVEV (reference sequence). The V gene end was trimmed by 4 bases and the J gene end by 4 bases; junction bases not matched to a gene: 7. In DNA, the CDR3 is TGTGCCAGCAGTTACAGGGGTTTAGGGTACGAGCAGTACTTC. Amino acid sequence: CASSYRGLGYEQYF.

Details on this clone: The junction departs from germline at one end; a sequencing error may be responsible. The chain carries TRBV7-9 and TRBJ2-7; perhaps TRBD2 as D (7 bases). CDR1 SEHNR and CDR2 FQNEAQ come from the germline V gene (reference sequence). The CDR3 has 15 residues. The CDR3 region has the DNA TGTGCCAGCATCTTACGGGGGGCAGCCCCCTACGAGCAGTACTTC. It translates to CASILRGAAPYEQYF.

This chain connects TRBV6-5 to TRBJ1-1, with no clear D. CDR3 length equals 13 residues. Germline CDR1 is MNHEY and CDR2 is SVGAGI. Trimming cost V 3 bases and J 7 bases, with 12 bases left between them. The CDR3 here is CASSYGGIGEAFF. CDR3 DNA sequence: TGTGCCAGCAGTTATGGCGGAATCGGTGAAGCTTTCTTT.